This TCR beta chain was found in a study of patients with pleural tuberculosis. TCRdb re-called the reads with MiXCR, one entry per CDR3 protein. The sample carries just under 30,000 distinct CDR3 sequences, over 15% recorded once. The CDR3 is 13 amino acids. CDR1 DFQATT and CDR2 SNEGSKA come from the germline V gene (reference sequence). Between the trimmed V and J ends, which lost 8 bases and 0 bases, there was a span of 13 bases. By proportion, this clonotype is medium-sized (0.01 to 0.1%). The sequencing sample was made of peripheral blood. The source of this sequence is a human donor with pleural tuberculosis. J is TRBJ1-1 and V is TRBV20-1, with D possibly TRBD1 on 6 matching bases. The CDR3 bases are TGCAGTACCACAGGGTACATGAACACTGAAGCTTTCTTT. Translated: CSTTGYMNTEAFF.